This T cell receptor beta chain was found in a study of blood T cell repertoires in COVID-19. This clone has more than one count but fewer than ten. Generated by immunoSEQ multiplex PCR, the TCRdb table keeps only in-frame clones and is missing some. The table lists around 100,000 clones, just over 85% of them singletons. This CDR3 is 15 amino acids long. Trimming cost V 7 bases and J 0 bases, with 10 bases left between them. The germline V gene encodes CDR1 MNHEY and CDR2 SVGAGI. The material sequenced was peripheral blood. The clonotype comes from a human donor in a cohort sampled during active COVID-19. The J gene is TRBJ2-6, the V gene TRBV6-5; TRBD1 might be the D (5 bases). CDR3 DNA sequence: TGTGCCAGCACCCTACAGGTCTCTGGGGCCAACGTCCTGACTTTC. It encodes CASTLQVSGANVLTF.